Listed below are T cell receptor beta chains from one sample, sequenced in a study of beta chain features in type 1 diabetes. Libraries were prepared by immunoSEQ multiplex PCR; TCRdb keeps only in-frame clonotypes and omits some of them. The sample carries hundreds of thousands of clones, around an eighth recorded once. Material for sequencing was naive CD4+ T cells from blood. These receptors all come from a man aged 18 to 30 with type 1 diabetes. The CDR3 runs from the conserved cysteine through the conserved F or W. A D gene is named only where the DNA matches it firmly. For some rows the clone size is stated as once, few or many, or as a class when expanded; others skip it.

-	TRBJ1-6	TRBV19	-	CASSMPYNSPLHF	TGTGCCAGTAGTATGCCCTATAATTCACCCCTCCACTTT
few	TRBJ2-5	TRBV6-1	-	CASSEVLRDFGQETQYF	TGTGCCAGCAGTGAAGTTCTCAGGGATTTCGGTCAAGAGACCCAGTACTTC
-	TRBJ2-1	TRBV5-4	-	CASSLTGNSEQFF	TGTGCCAGCAGCTTGACAGGGAACAGTGAGCAGTTCTTC
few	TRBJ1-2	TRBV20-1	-	CSAWDNYGYTF	TGCAGTGCTTGGGACAACTATGGCTACACCTTC
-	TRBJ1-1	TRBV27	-	CASSWAGGNTEAFF	TGTGCCAGCAGTTGGGCGGGCGGGAACACTGAAGCTTTCTTT
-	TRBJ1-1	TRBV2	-	CASKPDSNTEAFF	TGTGCCAGCAAGCCGGACAGCAACACTGAAGCTTTCTTT
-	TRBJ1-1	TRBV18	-	CASSRGQQNTEAFF	TGTGCCAGCTCCCGCGGACAGCAGAACACTGAAGCTTTCTTT
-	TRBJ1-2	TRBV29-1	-	CSVRRGDGYTF	TGCAGCGTTCGGAGGGGCGATGGCTACACCTTC
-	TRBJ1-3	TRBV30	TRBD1	CAWTLGQSGGNTIYF	TGTGCCTGGACCCTGGGACAGTCTGGGGGAAACACCATATATTTT
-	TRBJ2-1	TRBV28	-	CASSRPTGYNEQFF	TGTGCCAGCAGTCGTCCCACGGGCTACAATGAGCAGTTCTTC
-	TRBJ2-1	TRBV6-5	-	CASSYGLFGEQFF	TGTGCCAGCAGTTACGGGCTTTTTGGCGAGCAGTTCTTC
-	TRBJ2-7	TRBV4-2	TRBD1	CASSQEGKDRGSSYEQYF	TGTGCCAGCAGCCAAGAGGGAAAAGACAGGGGGAGCTCCTACGAGCAGTACTTC
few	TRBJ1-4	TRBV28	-	CASSSGQLGEKLFF	TGTGCCAGCAGTTCTGGACAGTTGGGTGAAAAACTGTTTTTT
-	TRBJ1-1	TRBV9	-	CASSEPNTEAFF	TGTGCCAGCAGCGAACCGAACACTGAAGCTTTCTTT
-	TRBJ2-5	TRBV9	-	CASSVVSNQETQYF	TGTGCCAGCAGCGTAGTTAGTAACCAAGAGACCCAGTACTTC
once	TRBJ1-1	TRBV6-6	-	CASIQAPRYTEAFF	TGTGCCAGCATCCAAGCCCCACGGTACACTGAAGCTTTCTTT
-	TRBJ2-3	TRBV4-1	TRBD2	CASSQEGASGGSPWTDTQYF	TGCGCCAGCAGCCAAGAAGGCGCTAGCGGGGGGAGCCCGTGGACAGATACGCAGTATTTT
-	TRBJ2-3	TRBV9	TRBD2	CASSAPLSGGAGDTQYF	TGTGCCAGCAGCGCCCCACTCAGCGGGGGGGCCGGAGATACGCAGTATTTT
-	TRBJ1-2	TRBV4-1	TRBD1	CASSQDRNTGGYGYTF	TGCGCCAGCAGCCAAGATAGAAATACAGGGGGATATGGCTACACCTTC
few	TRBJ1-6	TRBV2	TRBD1	CASSGDRGQYYVPLHF	TGTGCCAGCAGTGGGGACAGGGGCCAATATTATGTACCCCTCCACTTT
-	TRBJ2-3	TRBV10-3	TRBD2	CAITVTSGDGDTQYF	TGTGCCATCACCGTGACTAGCGGGGACGGGGATACGCAGTATTTT
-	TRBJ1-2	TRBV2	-	CASSGGANYGYTF	TGTGCCAGCAGTGGCGGGGCTAACTATGGCTACACCTTC
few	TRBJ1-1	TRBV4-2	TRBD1	CASSQETGGDTEAFF	TGTGCCAGCAGCCAAGAAACAGGGGGCGACACTGAAGCTTTCTTT
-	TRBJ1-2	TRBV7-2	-	CASSLEGSRGYTF	TGTGCCAGCAGCTTAGAGGGCAGTCGGGGCTACACCTTC
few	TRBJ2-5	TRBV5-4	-	CASSPRPLETQYF	TGTGCCAGCTCACCCCGCCCTTTGGAGACCCAGTACTTC
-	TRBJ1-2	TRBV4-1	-	CASSQGLYDGGYGYTF	TGCGCCAGCAGCCAAGGTTTATACGATGGAGGGTATGGCTACACCTTC
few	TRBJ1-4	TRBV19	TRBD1	CASSAYGQGNEKLFF	TGTGCCAGTAGTGCTTACGGACAGGGGAATGAAAAACTGTTTTTT
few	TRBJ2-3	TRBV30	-	CALTGGASTDTQYF	TGTGCCTTAACAGGCGGGGCAAGCACAGATACGCAGTATTTT
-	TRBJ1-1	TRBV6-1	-	CASSAEGLNTEAFF	TGTGCCAGCAGTGCGGAGGGATTGAACACTGAAGCTTTCTTT
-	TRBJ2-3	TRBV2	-	CASGRTQAGTDTQYF	TGTGCCAGCGGAAGGACCCAGGCTGGCACAGATACGCAGTATTTT
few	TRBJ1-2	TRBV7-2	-	CASSLGGANGYGYTF	TGTGCCAGCAGCTTAGGAGGGGCTAATGGCTATGGCTACACCTTC
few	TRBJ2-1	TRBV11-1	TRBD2	CASSLRLAGYNEQFF	TGTGCCAGCAGCTTAAGACTAGCGGGATATAATGAGCAGTTCTTC
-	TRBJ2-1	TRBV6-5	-	CASSYDRDYNEQFF	TGTGCCAGCAGTTACGACCGAGATTACAATGAGCAGTTCTTC
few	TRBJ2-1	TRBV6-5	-	CASSSPYNEQFF	TGTGCCAGCAGTTCTCCGTACAATGAGCAGTTCTTC
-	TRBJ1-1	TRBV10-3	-	CAISEHGENTEAFF	TGTGCCATCAGTGAACACGGTGAGAACACTGAAGCTTTCTTT
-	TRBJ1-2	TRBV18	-	CASSPLGGETYGYTF	TGTGCCAGCTCACCACTAGGCGGGGAGACCTATGGCTACACCTTC
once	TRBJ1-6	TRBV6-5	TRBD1	CASSSPGQGFMPLHF	TGTGCCAGCAGTTCCCCGGGACAGGGCTTTATGCCCCTCCACTTT
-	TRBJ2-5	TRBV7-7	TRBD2	CASSPRGGETQYF	TGTGCTAGCAGCCCTCGGGGAGGGGAGACCCAGTACTTC
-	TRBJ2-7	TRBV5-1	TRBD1	CASSTGQGQYEQYF	TGCGCCAGCAGCACCGGACAGGGTCAGTACGAGCAGTACTTC
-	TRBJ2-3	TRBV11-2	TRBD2	CASSLDERGDTQYF	TGTGCCAGCAGCTTAGACGAGCGGGGAGATACGCAGTATTTT
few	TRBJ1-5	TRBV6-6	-	CASSPEGNQPQHF	TGTGCCAGCAGTCCGGAGGGCAATCAGCCCCAGCATTTT
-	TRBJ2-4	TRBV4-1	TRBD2	CASSLSGRAGVKWGKNIQYF	TGCGCCAGCAGCCTGAGTGGACGAGCGGGGGTTAAGTGGGGCAAAAACATTCAGTACTTC
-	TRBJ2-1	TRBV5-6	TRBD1	CASSSGTGGHYEQFF	TGTGCCAGCAGCTCCGGGACAGGGGGCCATTATGAGCAGTTCTTC
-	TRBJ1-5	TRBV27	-	CASSPQVLGNQPQHF	TGTGCCAGCAGTCCCCAGGTATTGGGCAATCAGCCCCAGCATTTT
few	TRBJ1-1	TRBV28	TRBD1	CASSVGTGGWTEAFF	TGTGCCAGCAGTGTCGGGACAGGGGGCTGGACTGAAGCTTTCTTT
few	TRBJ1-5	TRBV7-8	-	CASSLAWNQPQHF	TGTGCCAGCAGCTTAGCCTGGAATCAGCCCCAGCATTTT
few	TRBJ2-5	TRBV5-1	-	CASSSGFQETQYF	TGCGCCAGCAGCTCAGGATTCCAAGAGACCCAGTACTTC
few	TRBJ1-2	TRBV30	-	CAWSVPGGYTF	TGTGCCTGGAGTGTCCCGGGGGGCTACACCTTC